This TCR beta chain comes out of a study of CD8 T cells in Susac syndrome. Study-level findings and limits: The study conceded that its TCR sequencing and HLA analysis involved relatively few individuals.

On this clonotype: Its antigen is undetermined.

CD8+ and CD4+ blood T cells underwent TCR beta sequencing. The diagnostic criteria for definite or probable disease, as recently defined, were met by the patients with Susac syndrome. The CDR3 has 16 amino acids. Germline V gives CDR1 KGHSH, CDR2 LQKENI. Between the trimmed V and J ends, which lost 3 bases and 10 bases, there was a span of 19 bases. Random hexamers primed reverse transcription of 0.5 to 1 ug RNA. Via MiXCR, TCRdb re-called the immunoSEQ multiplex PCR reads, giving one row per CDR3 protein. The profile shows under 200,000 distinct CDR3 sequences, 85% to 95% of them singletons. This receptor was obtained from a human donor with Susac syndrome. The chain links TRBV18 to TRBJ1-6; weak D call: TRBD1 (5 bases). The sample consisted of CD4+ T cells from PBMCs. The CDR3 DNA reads TGTGCCAGCTCACCTCTCGGTTTGACAGCAGGGTCACCCCTCCACTTT. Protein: CASSPLGLTAGSPLHF.